The next 24 T cell receptor beta chains were all read from a single sample in a study of OX40 agonist ivuxolimab in advanced cancers. TCRdb's copy holds only in-frame clones and misses some; the assay was immunoSEQ multiplex PCR. This table has about 43,000 clones, around 87% appearing once. Sequenced material: CD4+ or CD8+ T cells sorted from blood, taken in a trial of the OX40 agonist ivuxolimab. The receptors stem from an adult with an advanced solid tumor such as melanoma, head and neck, liver or kidney cancer.

This rearrangement joins TRBV5-1 to TRBJ2-7; D not certain. Germline CDR1 SGHRS, CDR2 YFSETQ. The CDR3 runs 11 residues. With 5 bases removed from V and 4 bases from J, the gap between germline ends came to 7 bases. The CDR3 here is CASSERYEQYF. In DNA, the CDR3 is TGCGCCAGCAGTGAAAGATACGAGCAGTACTTC.

The chain uses TRBV4-1 and TRBJ1-4, with 7 nucleotides matching TRBD1. The V segment lost 6 bases and the J segment 5 bases; nucleotides outside the gene matches: 6. Germline V lookup: CDR1 MGHRA, CDR2 YSYEKL. The CDR3 is made up of 14 amino acids. Written as DNA, the CDR3 is TGCGCCAGCAGTCGACAGGGAAGAAATGAAAAACTGTTTTTT. Translation gives CASSRQGRNEKLFF.

The chain uses TRBV6-1 and TRBJ2-5; TRBD1 aligns across 7 bases. After removal of 2 bases from V and 5 bases from J, the junction contained 8 bases not matched to a gene. The CDR3 is 15 residues long. Germline V gene data show CDR1 as MNHNS and CDR2 as SASEGT. The DNA of the CDR3 is TGTGCCAGCAGTGAATATCAAGGGGGCGGGGAGACCCAGTACTTC. Translated, it gives CASSEYQGGGETQYF.

The V and J genes are TRBV19 and TRBJ2-2; 8 bases are shared with TRBD2. The length of the CDR3 is 14 residues. Per germline, CDR1 LNHDA and CDR2 SQIVND (reference sequence). V lost 11 bases to trimming and J lost 1 base; unmatched junction nucleotides: 6. In DNA form, the CDR3 reads TGTGCCCTAAATCGGGAGGGGAACACCGGGGAGCTGTTTTTT. As protein: CALNREGNTGELFF.

V is TRBV28 and J is TRBJ2-7; 10 bases fit TRBD1. The CDR3 has 15 residues. Germline V gives CDR1 MDHEN, CDR2 SYDVKM. Losses at the gene ends were 4 bases for V and 3 bases for J; bases not matched to a gene: 6. CDR3 bases: TGTGCCAGCAGTTCCCCGGGACAGGGGCTCTACGAGCAGTACTTC. This gives the protein CASSSPGQGLYEQYF.

The V gene is TRBV7-9, the J gene TRBJ1-2, with D unclear. The germline V and J ends were trimmed by 4 bases and 2 bases, with 11 bases remaining between them. The CDR3 is 14 residues long. Germline loops: CDR1 SEHNR, CDR2 FQNEAQ (reference sequence). Written as DNA, the CDR3 is TGTGCCAGCAGCTCCCCCCGGGAAAACTATGGCTACACCTTC. It specifies CASSSPRENYGYTF.

This clone was counted a single time. The V and J genes are TRBV7-9 and TRBJ1-1, with a possible D match to TRBD1 (5 bases). The ends were cut back, 2 bases at V and 7 bases at J, with 8 bases in the middle. Germline V lookup: CDR1 SEHNR, CDR2 FQNEAQ (reference sequence). This CDR3 spans 12 amino acids. This CDR3 is CASSLPQGEAFF. CDR3 DNA: TGTGCCAGCAGCTTACCCCAGGGTGAAGCTTTCTTT.

V gene TRBV4-2 combines with J gene TRBJ2-2; D is perhaps TRBD2 (6 bases). Per germline, CDR1 LGHNA and CDR2 YNFKEQ. The V end lost 1 base, the J end lost 7 bases, and 16 bases lay between the germline ends. The CDR3 is 16 residues long. This chain's CDR3 is CASSQVGSERVGELFF. CDR3 nucleotides: TGTGCCAGCAGCCAAGTAGGGAGTGAGCGGGTCGGGGAGCTGTTTTTT.

The chain is built from TRBV11-3 and TRBJ2-7; TRBD2 matches at 7 bases. Trimming at V came to 4 bases and at J to 6 bases, leaving 9 bases not matched to a gene. This CDR3 has 14 residues. Germline loops: CDR1 SGHNT, CDR2 YENEEA. CDR3 nucleotide sequence: TGTGCCAGCAGCTCGACCGGCGGGAGAGGCGAGCAGTACTTC. This gives the protein CASSSTGGRGEQYF.

The rearrangement uses TRBV5-1 and TRBJ1-2; 7 positions match TRBD1. The CDR3 is 14 residues long. CDR1 SGHRS and CDR2 YFSETQ come from the germline V gene. The ends lost 3 bases at V and 0 bases at J; junction bases unmatched: 2. CDR3 nucleotide sequence: TGCGCCAGCAGCTGGGACAGTCCTAACTATGGCTACACCTTC. It codes for CASSWDSPNYGYTF.

V and J are TRBV19 and TRBJ1-2, with a weak D call TRBD1 (5 bases). Germline V CDR1 and CDR2: LNHDA, SQIVND (reference sequence). V lost 3 bases and J lost 5, with 13 bases in between. The CDR3 is 14 amino acids. This CDR3 reads CASSIQGDGYGYTF. CDR3 sequence (DNA): TGTGCCAGTAGTATTCAAGGGGACGGGTATGGCTACACCTTC.

The V and J genes are TRBV5-8 and TRBJ1-1; weak D call: TRBD1 (5 bases). In germline, CDR1 is SGHTS, CDR2 YDEGEE. The CDR3 extends over 16 amino acids. V lost 4 bases and J 0 bases, leaving 16 bases between the germline ends. Written as DNA, the CDR3 is TGTGCCAGCAGCCCGTGGGGTAGGGGTCTGAACACTGAAGCTTTCTTT. Residues: CASSPWGRGLNTEAFF. The variable domain in full, with the rest retrieved from reference TRBV5-8 and TRBJ1-1, is EAGVTQSPTHLIKTRGQQATLRCSPISGHTSVYWYQQALGLGLQFLLWYDEGEERNRGNFPPRFSGRQFPNYSSELNVNALELEDSALYLCASSPWGRGLNTEAFFGQGTRLTVV.

The V and J genes are TRBV7-9 and TRBJ1-6, with D uncertain. The V end lost 3 bases, the J end lost 0 bases, and 9 bases lay between the germline ends. This CDR3 region has 16 residues. Germline assignment: CDR1 SEHNR and CDR2 FQNEAQ (reference sequence). The CDR3 DNA reads as TGTGCCAGCAGCTTTGGACGGAGCTCCTATAATTCACCCCTCCACTTT. Residues: CASSFGRSSYNSPLHF.

The chain employs TRBV11-2 and TRBJ1-5, with 8 bases that match TRBD1. The germline V gene has CDR1 SGHAT and CDR2 FQNNGV. Unmatched junction bases numbered 13, after V lost 5 bases and J lost 1 base. The CDR3 extends over 18 amino acids. The CDR3 nucleotides are TGTGCCAGCAGCCCCGGGAGGAGACAGGGGATCAGCAATCAGCCCCAGCATTTT. This sequence encodes CASSPGRRQGISNQPQHF.

The chain carries TRBV18 and TRBJ1-6; D unclear. Trimming took 4 bases from V and 7 from J, leaving 17 bases between them. Germline loops: CDR1 KGHSH, CDR2 LQKENI. CDR3 length: 16 amino acids. The CDR3 nucleotides read TGTGCCAGCTCACTTACCGGACTCCCTAAAAATTCACCCCTCCACTTT. As protein: CASSLTGLPKNSPLHF.

This rearrangement joins TRBV10-1 to TRBJ2-7; 11 bases are shared with TRBD2. From germline, CDR1 is WNHNN and CDR2 SYGVQD (reference sequence). The CDR3 runs to 13 residues. After removal of 6 bases from V and 6 bases from J, the junction contained 4 bases not matched to a gene. The CDR3 region has the DNA TGCGCCAGCAGCGCCGGGACTAGCGGCGAGCAGTACTTC. Its translation is CASSAGTSGEQYF.

The chain recombines TRBV11-2 with TRBJ2-5; D unclear. The V end was cut by 0 bases, the J end by 2 bases, with 10 bases between. The CDR3 length is 15 residues. Germline-derived CDR1 and CDR2 are SGHAT and FQNNGV. CDR3 amino acids: CASSLEGRIQETQYF. In nucleotides, the CDR3 is TGTGCCAGCAGCTTAGAAGGCAGAATACAAGAGACCCAGTACTTC.

Remarks on this clone: At one boundary the junction diverges from the germline segment, which might be a read error. At the DNA level, this CDR3 is encoded by other sequences in the same sample as well. The chain carries TRBV4-1 and TRBJ2-3, with 13 nucleotides matching TRBD2. Germline-derived CDR1 and CDR2 are MGHRA and YSYEKL. This CDR3 spans 16 amino acids. CDR3 coding DNA: TGCGCCAGCAGCCAATGGACTAGCGGGAGCACGGATACGCAGTATTTT. Its protein is CASSQWTSGSTDTQYF.

V usage is TRBV5-1 and J usage is TRBJ2-7, with 9 bases lining up with TRBD1. CDR1 SGHRS and CDR2 YFSETQ come from the germline V gene. The CDR3 loop spans 16 amino acids. The ends lost 3 bases at V and 6 bases at J; junction bases unmatched: 13. CDR3 amino acids: CASSSTTTGGGSEQYF. CDR3 DNA: TGCGCCAGCAGCTCCACCACGACAGGGGGGGGCAGCGAGCAGTACTTC.

The genes are TRBV19 and TRBJ2-1; TRBD2 is a possible D gene (6 bases). This CDR3 is built from 14 residues. CDR1 is LNHDA, CDR2 SQIVND, per germline (reference sequence). V was cut by 9 bases and J by 8 bases, with 20 bases left in between. The CDR3 loop reads CASNQGRGGDEQFF. The CDR3 nucleotides are TGTGCCAGCAACCAGGGAAGGGGCGGGGATGAGCAGTTCTTC. Combining the CDR3 with reference TRBV19 and TRBJ2-1 gives the whole variable domain DGGITQSPKYLFRKEGQNVTLSCEQNLNHDAMYWYRQDPGQGLRLIYYSQIVNDFQKGDIAEGYSVSREKKESFPLTVTSAQKNPTAFYLCASNQGRGGDEQFFGPGTRLTVL.

V is TRBV6-5 and J is TRBJ2-5; TRBD2 matches 7 bases. This CDR3 comprises 14 residues. Germline trimming cut 6 bases from V and 4 bases from J; bases unmatched to any gene: 8. Looked up from germline, CDR1 is MNHEY and CDR2 is SVGAGI. The CDR3 sequence: CASRGLAVVETQYF. CDR3 DNA sequence: TGTGCCAGCAGAGGGCTAGCGGTTGTAGAGACCCAGTACTTC.

The chain has TRBV7-3 and TRBJ2-5; 7 bases agree with TRBD2. J was trimmed by 3 bases and V by 1 base; bases with no gene match: 5. Looked up from germline, CDR1 is SGHTA and CDR2 is FQGTGA. The CDR3 loop spans 15 amino acids. The CDR3 spells CASSLSPRGEETQYF. Written as DNA, the CDR3 is TGTGCCAGCAGCTTAAGCCCCCGGGGGGAAGAGACCCAGTACTTC.

The chain is built from TRBV2 and TRBJ2-3; D remains ambiguous. Trimming removed 2 bases from V and 5 bases from J, with 11 bases in between. The V gene's germline CDR1 is SNHLY and CDR2 FYNNEI. This CDR3 region has 14 residues. CDR3 DNA sequence: TGTGCCAGCAGTGAAACGGCTAGAGGAGATACGCAGTATTTT. Translating it yields CASSETARGDTQYF.

This chain joins TRBV11-2 and TRBJ1-2, with D maybe TRBD1 (6 bases). CDR1 is SGHAT and CDR2 is FQNNGV in the germline V gene. The CDR3 is 12 amino acids. The V and J ends lost 1 base and 8 bases respectively, with 8 bases between them. CDR3 DNA: TGTGCCAGCAGCTTAGTCCAGGGGGGCTACACCTTC. Its protein product is CASSLVQGGYTF.